Below, 27 T cell receptor beta chains from the same sample are listed, as sequenced in a study of response to subunit inactivated influenza vaccine. MiXCR, applied by TCRdb to the RT-PCR reads, yields one record per CDR3 protein. Of more than 500,000 distinct CDR3 sequences in the sample, about 11% were seen once. These data were also filed under a second study, of T cells expressing NK-cell markers. That report adds: Synthesis of TCR beta cDNA relied on 5'RACE template switching carrying UMIs.

The starting material was PBMCs from blood, obtained on the day of vaccination. These TCRs come from a man aged 50-59 years who received an inactivated influenza vaccine.

The table lists this clonotype with many counts. This sequence joins TRBV28 and TRBJ1-3; 7 nucleotides line up with TRBD1. V lost 4 bases to trimming and J lost 6 bases; unmatched junction nucleotides: 6. This CDR3 has 14 amino acids. Germline V gives CDR1 MDHEN, CDR2 SYDVKM. CDR3 region: CASSSTGSLNTIYF. CDR3 sequence (DNA): TGTGCCAGCAGTTCGACAGGGTCGTTAAACACCATATATTTT.

There are a few counts of this clonotype. The chain recombines TRBV21-1 with TRBJ2-7; the table's D call TRBD1 went unverified against the DNA. TRBV21-1 is deemed a pseudogene. This CDR3 is built from 16 residues. The CDR3 loop is CARLRGQGASGSEQYF. The DNA of the CDR3 is TGTGCCAGACTCAGGGGGCAGGGGGCCTCGGGGTCGGAGCAGTACTTC.

The chain uses TRBV20-1 and TRBJ2-2; TRBD2 matches 11 bases. V lost 4 bases, J lost 5 bases, and 12 bases stayed unmatched. Germline V lookup: CDR1 DFQATT, CDR2 SNEGSKA (reference sequence). The CDR3 has 17 residues. The CDR3 here is CSATSGRLAGRTGELFF. In DNA form, the CDR3 reads TGCAGTGCTACATCAGGTCGACTAGCGGGAAGGACCGGGGAGCTGTTTTTT.

This clonotype was counted between two and nine times. The J gene is TRBJ2-7, the V gene TRBV20-1, with 7 nucleotides matching TRBD2. This CDR3 is built from 13 residues. The V segment lost 5 bases and the J segment 2 bases; nucleotides outside the gene matches: 6. Germline V lookup: CDR1 DFQATT, CDR2 SNEGSKA (reference sequence). The CDR3 protein is CSASSGEAYEQYF. CDR3 DNA: TGCAGTGCTTCTAGCGGAGAAGCCTACGAGCAGTACTTC.

This chain links TRBV29-1 with TRBJ2-3; D is ambiguous. V lost 3 bases and J 2 bases, leaving 9 bases between the germline ends. Looked up from germline, CDR1 is SQVTM and CDR2 is ANQGSEA. The CDR3 has 13 residues. The CDR3 DNA is TGCAGCGTTGATCGACGAGTCACAGATACGCAGTATTTT. Its translation: CSVDRRVTDTQYF.

V gene TRBV28 combines with J gene TRBJ1-3; 8 positions match TRBD1. CDR1 MDHEN and CDR2 SYDVKM come from the germline V gene. The CDR3 contains 15 residues. Trimming cost V 6 bases and J 1 base; bases outside gene matches: 5. This CDR3 reads CASRRTGFSGNTIYF. CDR3 coding DNA: TGTGCCAGCAGAAGGACAGGGTTTTCTGGAAACACCATATATTTT.

A few counts support this clonotype. The chain couples TRBV11-2 to TRBJ2-1; the match to TRBD2 covers 13 bases. With V trimmed by 2 bases and J by 12 bases, 10 bases remained unmatched. The CDR3 runs 16 residues. Per the germline V gene, CDR1 is SGHAT and CDR2 is FQNNGV. CDR3 region: CASSLTGLAGSQMQFF. CDR3 in DNA: TGTGCCAGCAGCTTAACGGGACTAGCGGGATCCCAAATGCAGTTCTTC.

This clonotype was counted a few times. The rearrangement links TRBV6-2 or TRBV6-3 to TRBJ1-5, with D unresolved. With 7 bases removed from V and 7 bases from J, the gap between germline ends came to 17 bases. The V gene's germline CDR1 is MNHEY and CDR2 SVGEGT. The CDR3 runs 14 residues. The CDR3 loop is CASTDFGESQPQHF. The CDR3, as DNA: TGTGCCAGCACCGACTTTGGGGAATCCCAGCCCCAGCATTTT.

The chain combines TRBV12-3 or TRBV12-4 with TRBJ2-1, with 11 bases identical to TRBD2. V shed 3 bases, J shed 9 bases, and the junction held 4 bases outside the gene matches. The CDR3 extends over 14 amino acids. The CDR3 is CASSFASGRTEQFF. The CDR3 DNA follows: TGTGCCAGCAGTTTTGCTAGCGGGAGGACTGAGCAGTTCTTC.

This clonotype was seen a handful of times. The chain employs TRBV10-3 and TRBJ1-5; no clear D gene. This CDR3 comprises 13 residues. Trimming took 8 bases from V and 2 from J, leaving 10 bases between them. Looked up from germline, CDR1 is ENHRY and CDR2 is SYGVKD. CDR3 sequence reads: CAISGKGNQPQHF. CDR3 nucleotide sequence: TGTGCCATCTCCGGGAAGGGCAATCAGCCCCAGCATTTT.

This clonotype was counted between two and nine times. The chain is built from TRBV20-1 and TRBJ2-5; D gene uncertain. Trimming pared 5 bases from V and 4 bases from J, leaving 8 bases between. Germline values: CDR1 DFQATT, CDR2 SNEGSKA (reference sequence). This CDR3 contains 11 residues. The CDR3 loop reads CSAAKGETQYF. The DNA for the CDR3 is TGCAGTGCTGCAAAGGGAGAGACCCAGTACTTC.

This clonotype has more than one count but fewer than ten. The chain has TRBV10-3 and TRBJ1-1; TRBD1 might be the D (6 bases). The CDR3 sequence is 14 residues long. Germline V CDR1 and CDR2: ENHRY, SYGVKD. V shed 6 bases and J shed 1 base, with 12 bases lying between them. CDR3 DNA sequence: TGTGCCATCAGACAGGGTGATACGAACACTGAAGCTTTCTTT. Protein sequence: CAIRQGDTNTEAFF.

The chain combines TRBV11-3 with TRBJ2-1; tentatively, D is TRBD1 or TRBD2 (6 bases each). V lost 5 bases, J lost 0 bases, and 11 bases lay in between. Per germline, CDR1 SGHNT and CDR2 YENEEA. The CDR3 extends over 15 amino acids. The CDR3 spells CASSPGGLSYNEQFF. CDR3 sequence (DNA): TGTGCCAGCAGCCCCGGGGGCCTCTCCTACAATGAGCAGTTCTTC.

This clonotype was observed a few times. The CDR3 DNA is TGCAGTGCTAGGTGGCATGGGAATCCAGCCCCTGAGCAGTTCTTC. Translated: CSARWHGNPAPEQFF. The gene calls are TRBV20-1 and TRBJ2-1; D call uncertain. Germline assignment: CDR1 DFQATT and CDR2 SNEGSKA (reference sequence). V was cut by 3 bases and J by 9 bases, with 21 bases left in between. The CDR3 extends over 15 amino acids.

This clonotype has ten or more counts. V usage is TRBV20-1 and J usage is TRBJ2-7; TRBD2 is a possible D gene (5 bases). Germline V gene data show CDR1 as DFQATT and CDR2 as SNEGSKA (reference sequence). The CDR3 is 13 residues long. Deletions cut 3 bases from V and 6 bases from J, with 15 bases between. CDR3 sequence reads: CSARISELGEQYF. Here the CDR3 DNA reads TGCAGTGCTAGGATAAGCGAACTAGGCGAGCAGTACTTC.

This clonotype was detected only a few times. This chain uses TRBV5-1 with TRBJ2-3; D possibly corresponds to TRBD1 (6 bases). From germline, CDR1 is SGHRS and CDR2 YFSETQ. Trimming stripped 4 bases from V and 4 bases from J, with 13 bases between. The CDR3 extends over 14 amino acids. CDR3 protein: CASSLQGRSDTQYF. CDR3 nucleotide sequence: TGCGCCAGCAGCCTACAGGGTAGATCAGATACGCAGTATTTT.

In its sample, this clonotype was seen a few times. This sequence joins TRBV5-5 and TRBJ2-7; no clear D. With 4 bases removed from V and 5 bases from J, the gap between germline ends came to 16 bases. The CDR3 sequence is 14 residues long. Germline loops: CDR1 SGHKS, CDR2 YYEKEE (reference sequence). The CDR3 sequence is CASSVPGLFHEQYF. As DNA, the CDR3 is TGTGCCAGCAGCGTGCCGGGCCTTTTTCACGAGCAGTACTTC.

The chain recombines TRBV3-1 with TRBJ2-7; D remains ambiguous. CDR1 and CDR2 (germline): LGHDT, YNNKEL (reference sequence). The V and J ends lost 1 base and 0 bases respectively, with 10 bases between them. The CDR3 sequence is 15 residues long. In nucleotides, the CDR3 is TGTGCCAGCAGCCAAGCGGGTAGGGCCTCCTACGAGCAGTACTTC. Its translation is CASSQAGRASYEQYF.

The V gene is TRBV10-3, the J gene TRBJ1-3; D perhaps matches TRBD1 (5 bases). CDR3 length: 15 residues. Trimming removed 5 bases at V and 0 bases at J, with 11 bases between. Germline CDR1 reads ENHRY; CDR2 reads SYGVKD. CDR3 sequence: CAISSVQVSGNTIYF. CDR3 bases: TGTGCCATCAGTTCTGTACAGGTCTCTGGAAACACCATATATTTT.

This clonotype was detected many times. The chain carries TRBV4-2 and TRBJ2-1; TRBD2 agrees at 8 bases. V was clipped by 1 base and J by 5 bases; unmatched bases: 10. There are 17 residues in the CDR3. The germline gives CDR1 LGHNA, CDR2 YNFKEQ. CDR3 loop: CASSQVGAGVLNNEQFF. DNA for the CDR3: TGTGCCAGCAGCCAAGTAGGAGCGGGAGTTTTGAACAATGAGCAGTTCTTC.

In its sample, this clonotype was seen a few times. The chain is built from TRBV3-1 and TRBJ2-7, with D maybe TRBD2 (6 bases). The CDR3 is 16 residues long. CDR1 is LGHDT and CDR2 is YNNKEL in the germline V gene (reference sequence). The V end lost 3 bases, the J end lost 0 bases, and 15 bases lay between the germline ends. The CDR3 nucleotides read TGTGCCAGCAGCCACCCTTTACGGGGGACCTCCTACGAGCAGTACTTC. Protein: CASSHPLRGTSYEQYF.

The J gene is TRBJ2-5, the V gene TRBV20-1, with 9 bases lining up with TRBD1. The CDR3 covers 13 residues. CDR1 is DFQATT, CDR2 SNEGSKA, per germline (reference sequence). The V gene end was trimmed by 5 bases and the J gene end by 3 bases; junction bases not matched to a gene: 4. Here the CDR3 DNA reads TGCAGTGCTCCCCGGACAGGGGAAGAGACCCAGTACTTC. This encodes CSAPRTGEETQYF.

This clonotype was observed a few times. The J gene is TRBJ2-1, the V gene TRBV12-3 or TRBV12-4; TRBD2 matches at 9 bases. V lost 5 bases, J lost 5 bases, and 7 bases stayed unmatched. The CDR3 runs 15 residues. The CDR3 is CASSPSGRYHNEQFF. CDR3 in DNA: TGTGCCAGCAGTCCCAGCGGGAGGTATCACAATGAGCAGTTCTTC.

This clonotype was detected a few times. The V and J genes are TRBV29-1 and TRBJ2-2; 10 nucleotides match TRBD1. Per the germline V gene, CDR1 is SQVTM and CDR2 is ANQGSEA. This CDR3 spans 14 amino acids. Unmatched junction bases numbered 4, after V lost 3 bases and J lost 6 bases. The CDR3 bases are TGCAGCGTTGAGAGGGACAGGGGATCCGGGGAGCTGTTTTTT. Translating gives CSVERDRGSGELFF.

This clonotype was detected a few times. J is TRBJ2-7 and V is TRBV11-2; 8 nucleotides match TRBD1. Looked up from germline, CDR1 is SGHAT and CDR2 is FQNNGV. The CDR3 length is 16 residues. The J segment lost 2 bases and the V segment lost 6 bases, leaving 12 bases of the junction unmatched. The CDR3 here is CASRRPGTGRAYEQYF. Here the CDR3 DNA reads TGTGCCAGCAGACGGCCCGGGACAGGACGCGCCTACGAGCAGTACTTC.

This clonotype was found a few times. The V call is TRBV6-1, the J call TRBJ2-1, with 9 bases identical to TRBD2. Germline CDR1 MNHNS, CDR2 SASEGT. The CDR3 is made up of 17 amino acids. With 5 bases clipped from V and 7 bases from J, the junction kept 15 bases outside the gene matches. As DNA, the CDR3 is TGTGCCAGCAGTCGATTACTTAGCGGGAGCAATAGAAATGAGCAGTTCTTC. Its translation: CASSRLLSGSNRNEQFF.

V usage is TRBV4-2 and J usage is TRBJ1-5; possibly TRBD1 for D (5 bases). V was pared by 0 bases and J by 6 bases, with 12 bases between. CDR1 is LGHNA and CDR2 is YNFKEQ in the germline V gene. This CDR3 region has 15 residues. The CDR3 region has the DNA TGTGCCAGCAGCCAAGAAGTTGGGGGGTTTCAGCCCCAGCATTTT. Translated, it gives CASSQEVGGFQPQHF.